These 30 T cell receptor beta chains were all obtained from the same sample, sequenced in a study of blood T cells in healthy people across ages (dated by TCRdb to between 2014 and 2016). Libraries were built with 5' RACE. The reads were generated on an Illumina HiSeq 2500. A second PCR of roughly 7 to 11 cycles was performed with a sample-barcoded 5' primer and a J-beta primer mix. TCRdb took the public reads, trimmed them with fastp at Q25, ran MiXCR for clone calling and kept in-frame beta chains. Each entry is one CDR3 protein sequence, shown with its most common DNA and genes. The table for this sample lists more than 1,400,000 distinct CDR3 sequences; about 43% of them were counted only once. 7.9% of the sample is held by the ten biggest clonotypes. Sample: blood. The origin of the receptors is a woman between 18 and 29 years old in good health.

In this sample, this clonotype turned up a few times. The CDR3 spells CASSPTGLAVSYEQYF. CDR3 DNA: TGTGCCAGCAGCCCGACGGGACTAGCTGTCTCCTACGAGCAGTACTTC. V is TRBV9 and J is TRBJ2-7, with 9 bases lining up with TRBD2. The J segment lost 0 bases and the V segment lost 4 bases, leaving 8 bases of the junction unmatched. Germline loops: CDR1 SGDLS, CDR2 YYNGEE. The CDR3 has 16 residues.

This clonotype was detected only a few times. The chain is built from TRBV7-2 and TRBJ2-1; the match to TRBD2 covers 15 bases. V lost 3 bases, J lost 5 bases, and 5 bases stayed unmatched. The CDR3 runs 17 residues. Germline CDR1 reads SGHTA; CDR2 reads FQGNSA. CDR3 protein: CASSFHRTSGRDNEQFF. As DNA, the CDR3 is TGTGCCAGCAGCTTCCACCGGACTAGCGGGAGGGACAATGAGCAGTTCTTC.

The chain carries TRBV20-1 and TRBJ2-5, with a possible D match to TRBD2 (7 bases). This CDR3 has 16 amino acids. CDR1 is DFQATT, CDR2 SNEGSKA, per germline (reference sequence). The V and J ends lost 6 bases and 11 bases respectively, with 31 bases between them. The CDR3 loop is CSATGTIEGGRDEQYF. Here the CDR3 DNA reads TGCAGTGCGACCGGGACTATAGAGGGGGGGAGGGATGAGCAGTACTTC.

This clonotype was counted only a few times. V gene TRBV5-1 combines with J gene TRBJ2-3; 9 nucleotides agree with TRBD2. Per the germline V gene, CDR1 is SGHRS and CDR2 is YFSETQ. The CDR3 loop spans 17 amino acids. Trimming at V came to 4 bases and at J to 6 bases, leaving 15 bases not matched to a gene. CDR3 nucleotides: TGCGCCAGCAGCCCCACCCTCGCGGGGGGGCCGTCGGATACGCAGTATTTT. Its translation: CASSPTLAGGPSDTQYF.

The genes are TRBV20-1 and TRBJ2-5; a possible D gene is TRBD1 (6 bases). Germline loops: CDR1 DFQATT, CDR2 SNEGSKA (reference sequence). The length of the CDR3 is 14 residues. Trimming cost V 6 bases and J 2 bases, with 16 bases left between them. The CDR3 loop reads CSAEGQRSQETQYF. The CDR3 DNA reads TGCAGTGCCGAAGGACAGAGAAGTCAAGAGACCCAGTACTTC.

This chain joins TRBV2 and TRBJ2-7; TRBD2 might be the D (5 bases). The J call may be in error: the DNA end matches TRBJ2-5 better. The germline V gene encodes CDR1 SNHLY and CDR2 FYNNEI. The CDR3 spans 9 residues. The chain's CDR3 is CGSGETQYF. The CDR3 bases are TGTGGCTCGGGGGAGACCCAGTACTTC.

This chain's CDR3 is CASSKTGGAYNEQFF. The CDR3 DNA reads as TGTGCCAGCAGCAAAACAGGGGGCGCTTACAATGAGCAGTTCTTC. This chain links TRBV21-1 with TRBJ2-1; TRBD1, the table's D call, lacks a check against the DNA. TRBV21-1 counts as a pseudogene. The CDR3 loop spans 15 amino acids.

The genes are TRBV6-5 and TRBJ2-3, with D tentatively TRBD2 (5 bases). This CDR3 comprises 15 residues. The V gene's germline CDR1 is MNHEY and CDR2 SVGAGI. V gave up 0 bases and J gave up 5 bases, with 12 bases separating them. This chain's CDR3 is CASSYSRTGIDTQYF. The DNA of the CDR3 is TGTGCCAGCAGTTACTCAAGGACGGGGATAGATACGCAGTATTTT.

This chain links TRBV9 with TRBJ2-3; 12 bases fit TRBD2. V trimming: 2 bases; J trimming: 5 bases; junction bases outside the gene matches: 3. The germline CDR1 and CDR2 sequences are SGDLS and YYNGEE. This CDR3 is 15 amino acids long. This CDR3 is CASSVTSGGGDTQYF. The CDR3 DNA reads TGTGCCAGCAGCGTGACTAGCGGGGGAGGAGATACGCAGTATTTT.

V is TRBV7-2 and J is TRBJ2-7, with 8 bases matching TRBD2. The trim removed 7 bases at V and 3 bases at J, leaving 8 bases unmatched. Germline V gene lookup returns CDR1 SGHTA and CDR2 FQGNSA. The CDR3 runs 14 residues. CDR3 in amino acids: CASKEASGYYEQYF. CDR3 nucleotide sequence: TGTGCCAGCAAGGAGGCTAGCGGGTACTACGAGCAGTACTTC.

CDR3 in DNA: TGTGCCAGCAAGGGGCTGGGCACTGAAGCTTTCTTT. This translates into CASKGLGTEAFF. The chain has TRBV25-1 and TRBJ1-1; a weak D match, TRBD1 (5 bases). Germline CDR1 reads MGHDK; CDR2 reads SYGVNS. Trimming removed 7 bases from V and 4 bases from J, with 10 bases in between. CDR3 length: 12 amino acids.

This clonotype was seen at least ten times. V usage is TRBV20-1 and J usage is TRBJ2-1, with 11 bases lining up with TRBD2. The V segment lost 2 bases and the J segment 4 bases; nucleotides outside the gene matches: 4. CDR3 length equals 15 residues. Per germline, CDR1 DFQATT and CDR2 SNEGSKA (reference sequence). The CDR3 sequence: CSARPTSGVYNEQFF. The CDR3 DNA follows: TGCAGTGCTAGACCGACTAGCGGGGTTTACAATGAGCAGTTCTTC.

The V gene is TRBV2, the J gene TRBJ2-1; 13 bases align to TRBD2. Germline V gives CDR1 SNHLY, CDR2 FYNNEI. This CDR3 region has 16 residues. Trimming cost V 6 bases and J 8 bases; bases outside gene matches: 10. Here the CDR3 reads CASSNGLAGVGDEQFF. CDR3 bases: TGTGCCAGCAGCAACGGACTAGCGGGAGTAGGCGATGAGCAGTTCTTC.

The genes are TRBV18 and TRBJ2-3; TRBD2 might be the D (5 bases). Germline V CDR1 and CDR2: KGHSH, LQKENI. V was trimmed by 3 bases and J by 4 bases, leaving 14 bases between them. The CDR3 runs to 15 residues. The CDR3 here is CASSPLVGASDTQYF. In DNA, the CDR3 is TGTGCCAGCTCACCTCTTGTGGGAGCCTCAGATACGCAGTATTTT.

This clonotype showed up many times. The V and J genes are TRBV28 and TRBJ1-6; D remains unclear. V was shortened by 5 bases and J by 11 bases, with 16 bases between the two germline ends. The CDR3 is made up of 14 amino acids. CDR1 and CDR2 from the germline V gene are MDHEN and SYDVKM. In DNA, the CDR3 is TGTGCCAGCAGTCCATCGGTACGGGGAGCACCCCTCCACTTT. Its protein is CASSPSVRGAPLHF.

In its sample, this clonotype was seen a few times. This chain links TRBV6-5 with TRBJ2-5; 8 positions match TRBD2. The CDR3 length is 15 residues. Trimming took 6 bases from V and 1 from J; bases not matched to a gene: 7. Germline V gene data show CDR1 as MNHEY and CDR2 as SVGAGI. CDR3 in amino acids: CASRGLVSTQETQYF. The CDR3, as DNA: TGTGCCAGCAGGGGACTAGTGAGCACCCAAGAGACCCAGTACTTC.

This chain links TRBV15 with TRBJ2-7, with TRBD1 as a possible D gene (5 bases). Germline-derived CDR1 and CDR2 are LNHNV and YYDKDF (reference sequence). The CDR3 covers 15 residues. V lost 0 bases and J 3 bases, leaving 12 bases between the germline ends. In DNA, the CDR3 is TGTGCCACCAGCAGAGATCCGACAGTGTTCTACGAGCAGTACTTC. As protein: CATSRDPTVFYEQYF.

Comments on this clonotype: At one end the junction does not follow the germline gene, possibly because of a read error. The CDR3 DNA reads TGTGCCACCGCCATTCCCAAGACAGGGAACTATGGCCACACCTTC. It translates to CATAIPKTGNYGHTF. This rearrangement joins TRBV10-3 to TRBJ1-2, with 7 bases lining up with TRBD1. CDR3 length equals 15 residues. Germline assignment: CDR1 ENHRY and CDR2 SYGVKD.

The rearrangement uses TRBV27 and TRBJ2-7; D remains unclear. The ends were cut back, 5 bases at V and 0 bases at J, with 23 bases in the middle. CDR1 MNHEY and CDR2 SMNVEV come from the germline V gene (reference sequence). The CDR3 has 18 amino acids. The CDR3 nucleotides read TGTGCCAGCAGTCCGCCCCCGAGGTTCAGGATGAGCTCCTACGAGCAGTACTTC. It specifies CASSPPPRFRMSSYEQYF.

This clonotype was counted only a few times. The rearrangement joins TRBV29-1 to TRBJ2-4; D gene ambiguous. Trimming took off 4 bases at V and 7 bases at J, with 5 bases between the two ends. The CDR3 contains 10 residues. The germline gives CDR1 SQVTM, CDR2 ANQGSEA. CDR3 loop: CSVVANIQYF. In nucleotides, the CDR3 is TGCAGCGTTGTAGCCAACATTCAGTACTTC.

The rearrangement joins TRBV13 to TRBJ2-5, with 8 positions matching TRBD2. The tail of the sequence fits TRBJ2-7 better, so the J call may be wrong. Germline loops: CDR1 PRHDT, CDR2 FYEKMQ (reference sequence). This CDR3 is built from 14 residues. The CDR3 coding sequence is TGTGCCAGCAGTCCCGGGAGGGCCGGACGCGAGCAGTACTTC. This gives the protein CASSPGRAGREQYF.

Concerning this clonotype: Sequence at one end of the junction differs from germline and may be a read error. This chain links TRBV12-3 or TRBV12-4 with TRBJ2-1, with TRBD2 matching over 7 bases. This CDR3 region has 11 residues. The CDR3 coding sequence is TGTGTCAGCACCACCAGCGGGGCTAAGTTCTTC. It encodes CVSTTSGAKFF.

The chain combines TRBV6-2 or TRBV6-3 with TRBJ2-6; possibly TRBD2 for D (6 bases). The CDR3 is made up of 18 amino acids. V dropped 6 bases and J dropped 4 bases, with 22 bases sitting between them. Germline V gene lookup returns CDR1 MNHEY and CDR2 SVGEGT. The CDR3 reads CASSRTGTRLTGANVLTF. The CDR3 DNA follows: TGTGCCAGCAGCCGAACCGGGACTCGTCTAACCGGGGCCAACGTCCTGACTTTC.

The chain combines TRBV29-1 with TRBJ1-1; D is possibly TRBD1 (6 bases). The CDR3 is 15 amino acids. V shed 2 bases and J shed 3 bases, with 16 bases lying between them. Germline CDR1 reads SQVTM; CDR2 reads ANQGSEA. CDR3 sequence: CSVERGGRLDTEAFF. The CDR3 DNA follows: TGCAGCGTTGAAAGGGGGGGGCGTCTTGACACTGAAGCTTTCTTT.

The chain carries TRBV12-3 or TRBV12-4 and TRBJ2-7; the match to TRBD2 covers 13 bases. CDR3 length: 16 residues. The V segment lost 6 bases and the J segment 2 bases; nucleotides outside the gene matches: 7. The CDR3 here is CASRTQGLAGPYEQYF. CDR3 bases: TGTGCCAGCAGAACCCAGGGACTAGCGGGACCCTACGAGCAGTACTTC.

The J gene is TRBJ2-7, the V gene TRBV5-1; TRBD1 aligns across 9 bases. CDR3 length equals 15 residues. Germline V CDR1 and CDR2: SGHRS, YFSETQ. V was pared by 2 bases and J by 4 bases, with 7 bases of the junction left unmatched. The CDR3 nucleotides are TGCGCCAGCAGCTTAGCGGGACAGGGTTATTACGAGCAGTACTTC. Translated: CASSLAGQGYYEQYF.

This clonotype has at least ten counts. DNA of the CDR3: TGCAGTGCTGGCGGGACTAGCGGGACTCGGTCCTACGAGCAGTACTTC. This gives the protein CSAGGTSGTRSYEQYF. The gene calls are TRBV20-1 and TRBJ2-7; the match to TRBD2 covers 13 bases. The germline CDR1 and CDR2 sequences are DFQATT and SNEGSKA (reference sequence). Germline trimming cut 5 bases from V and 1 base from J; bases unmatched to any gene: 8. The CDR3 runs to 16 residues.

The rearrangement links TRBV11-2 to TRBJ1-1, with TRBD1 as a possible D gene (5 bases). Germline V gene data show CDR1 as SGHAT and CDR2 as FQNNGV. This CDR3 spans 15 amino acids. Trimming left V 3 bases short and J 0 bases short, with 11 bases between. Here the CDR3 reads CASSFTTVMNTEAFF. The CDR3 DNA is TGTGCCAGCAGCTTCACGACAGTCATGAACACTGAAGCTTTCTTT.

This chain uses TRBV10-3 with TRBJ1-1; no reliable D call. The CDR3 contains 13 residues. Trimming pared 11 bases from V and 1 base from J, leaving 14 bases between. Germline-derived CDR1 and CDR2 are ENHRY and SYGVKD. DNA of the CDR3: TGTGCCCTGAGATGGACGGAGAACACTGAAGCTTTCTTT. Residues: CALRWTENTEAFF.

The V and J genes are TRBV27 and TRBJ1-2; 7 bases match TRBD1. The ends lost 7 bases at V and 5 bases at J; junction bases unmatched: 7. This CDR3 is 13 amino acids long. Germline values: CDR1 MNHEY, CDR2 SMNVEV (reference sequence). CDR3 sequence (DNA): TGTGCCAGCAACCCGGGACAGATTTATGGCTACACCTTC. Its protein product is CASNPGQIYGYTF.